This T cell receptor (beta chain) comes out of a study of cytomegalovirus exposure and HLA in healthy donors. For the study at large: A later analysis reported the same platform for the roughly 110 validation repertoires and the 500 to 700 first-cohort repertoires.

About this clone: Its antigen is as yet unknown.

Between the trimmed V and J ends, which lost 0 bases and 8 bases, there was a span of 16 bases. CDR1 is LGHNA and CDR2 is YNFKEQ in the germline V gene. CDR3 length: 15 amino acids. The data were produced by immunoSEQ multiplex PCR, yet TCRdb's version contains in-frame clones alone and is incomplete. The sample lists 250,000 or so clones, around 90% occurring once. Broader study findings: Associated with cytomegalovirus, according to the listing, were some 150 TCR beta chains. Most TCR sequences were rare, but some public TCRs occurred in many donors.

This receptor was obtained from a young woman in good health and CMV-seronegative. The chain employs TRBV4-2 and TRBJ1-1; maybe TRBD1 (5 bases). Input material: PBMCs. The CDR3 sequence: CASSQDGPGFLEAFF. CDR3 coding DNA: TGTGCCAGCAGCCAAGACGGACCAGGGTTTTTAGAAGCTTTCTTT.